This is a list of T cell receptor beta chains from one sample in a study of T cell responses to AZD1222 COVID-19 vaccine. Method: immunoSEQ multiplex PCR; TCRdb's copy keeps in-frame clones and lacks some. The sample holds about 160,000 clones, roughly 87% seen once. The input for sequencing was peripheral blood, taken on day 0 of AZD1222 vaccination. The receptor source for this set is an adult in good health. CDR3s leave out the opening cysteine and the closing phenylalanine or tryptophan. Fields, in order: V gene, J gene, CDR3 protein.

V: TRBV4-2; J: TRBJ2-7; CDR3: ASSQAVVSGRSEQY
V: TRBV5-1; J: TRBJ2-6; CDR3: ASSPWLSQSSGANVLT
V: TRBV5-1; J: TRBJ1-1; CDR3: ASSLMTLNTEAF
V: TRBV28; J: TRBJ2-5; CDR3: ASRFNRGRQETQY
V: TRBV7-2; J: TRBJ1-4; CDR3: ASSFDRGAGEKLF
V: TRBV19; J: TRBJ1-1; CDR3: AVTATDTEAF
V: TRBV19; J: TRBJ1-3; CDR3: ASSTSLGGSGNTIY
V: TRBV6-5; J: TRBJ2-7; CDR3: ASRLAGGAYEQY
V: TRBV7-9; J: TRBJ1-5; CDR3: ASSSTGGQPQH
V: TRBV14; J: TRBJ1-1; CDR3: ASSPDRGLNTEAF
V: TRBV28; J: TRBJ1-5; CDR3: ASTAGGSQPQH
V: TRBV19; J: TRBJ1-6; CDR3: ASREAINNSPLH
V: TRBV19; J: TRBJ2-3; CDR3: ASSATPSGTDTQY
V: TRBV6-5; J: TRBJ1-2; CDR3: ASSSGTIYGYT
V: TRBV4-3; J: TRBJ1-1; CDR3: ASSQDRATQAF
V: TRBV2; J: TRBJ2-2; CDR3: ASSEGVTGELF
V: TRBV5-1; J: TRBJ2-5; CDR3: ASSLRDRGRETQY
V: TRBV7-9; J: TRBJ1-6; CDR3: ASSSPGGGSENSPLH
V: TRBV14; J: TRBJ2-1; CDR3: ASSLQGYEQF
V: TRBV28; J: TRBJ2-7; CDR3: ASWGASYEQY
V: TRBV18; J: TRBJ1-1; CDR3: ASSPPNRDVTEAF
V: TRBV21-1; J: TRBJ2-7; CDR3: ASSTGGAPPVPPSYEQY
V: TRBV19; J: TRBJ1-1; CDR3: ASSLGAGTEAF
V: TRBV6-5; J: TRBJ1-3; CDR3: ASSPRNSGNTIY
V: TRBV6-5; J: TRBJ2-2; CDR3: ASSTLAGGPGELF
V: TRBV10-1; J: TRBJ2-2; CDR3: ASSESRHTGRDTGELF
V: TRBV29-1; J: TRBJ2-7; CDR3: SVGLGTLNYEQY
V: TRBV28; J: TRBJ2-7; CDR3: ASITAGTSGSEQY
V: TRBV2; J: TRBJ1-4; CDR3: ASSESYRASNEKLF
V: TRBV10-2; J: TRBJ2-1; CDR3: ASSSGTSGRNEQF
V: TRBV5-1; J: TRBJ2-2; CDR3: ASSLTYTGELF
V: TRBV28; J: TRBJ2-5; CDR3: ASLRGGRAQETQY
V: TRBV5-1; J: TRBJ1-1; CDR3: ASSLGTVYGSVEAF
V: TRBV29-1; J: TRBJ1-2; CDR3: SVLPGGSYGYT
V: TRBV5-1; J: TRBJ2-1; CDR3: ASSRDPMQTYNEQF
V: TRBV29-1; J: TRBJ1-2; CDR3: SVGGTGGYT
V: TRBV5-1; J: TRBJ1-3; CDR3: ASSFLTGGNTIY
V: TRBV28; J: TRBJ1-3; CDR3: ASIPNIGTGYGNTIY
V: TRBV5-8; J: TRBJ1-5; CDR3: ASSLLQPQH
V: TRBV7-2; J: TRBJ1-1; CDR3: ASREGAKRTVGTEAF
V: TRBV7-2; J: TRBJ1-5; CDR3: ASSLDRPQGGTQH
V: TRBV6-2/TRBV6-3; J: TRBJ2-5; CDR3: ASSYQAVQETQY